The 26 T cell receptor beta chains given below trace back to one sample, sequenced in a study of shared clonotypes between healthy human individuals. The table came from immunoSEQ multiplex PCR; TCRdb's copy has only in-frame clones and leaves some out. The sample has about 600,000 clones, about 96% seen once. Source material: naive CD4+ T cells sorted from blood. Subset meaning: CD45RA+ positively selected. Receptors were obtained from a woman aged 25 to 45 in good health.

The CDR3 DNA sequence: TGTGCCAGCAGCGTAAAGGGTAGCGGGAGGGCCGGGAACACAGATACGCAGTATTTT. This codes for CASSVKGSGRAGNTDTQYF. The gene calls are TRBV9 and TRBJ2-3, with TRBD2 identical over 11 bases. The germline V gene has CDR1 SGDLS and CDR2 YYNGEE. The junction had 12 bases not matched to a gene; V was cut back by 1 base and J by 2 bases. This CDR3 has 19 residues.

The genes are TRBV27 and TRBJ1-1, with D tentatively TRBD1 (5 bases). Deletions cut 4 bases from V and 0 bases from J, with 6 bases between. Germline assignment: CDR1 MNHEY and CDR2 SMNVEV (reference sequence). This CDR3 is 13 amino acids long. The CDR3 region has the DNA TGTGCCAGCAGTTGGGACTTGAACACTGAAGCTTTCTTT. The encoded protein is CASSWDLNTEAFF.

The chain combines TRBV19 with TRBJ1-5; D gene uncertain. The CDR3 totals 10 residues. Looked up from germline, CDR1 is LNHDA and CDR2 is SQIVND (reference sequence). Trimming pared 5 bases from V and 9 bases from J, leaving 5 bases between. The CDR3 loop is CASSSGPQHF. CDR3 in DNA: TGTGCCAGTAGTTCGGGGCCCCAGCATTTT. The full variable domain, with the rest looked up from reference TRBV19 and TRBJ1-5, is DGGITQSPKYLFRKEGQNVTLSCEQNLNHDAMYWYRQDPGQGLRLIYYSQIVNDFQKGDIAEGYSVSREKKESFPLTVTSAQKNPTAFYLCASSSGPQHFGDGTRLSIL.

The CDR3 bases are TGTGCCAGCAGCCCGGCAGTTGGTAGGGGAGGTACTGAAGCTTTCTTT. It is translated as CASSPAVGRGGTEAFF. The rearrangement links TRBV7-9 to TRBJ1-1, with a weak D call TRBD1 (5 bases). Germline V gene sequence: CDR1 SEHNR, CDR2 FQNEAQ (reference sequence). The CDR3 has 16 amino acids. Deletions cut 5 bases from V and 5 bases from J, with 21 bases between. Full variable domain (outside the CDR3, taken from reference TRBV7-9 and TRBJ1-1): DTGVSQNPRHKITKRGQNVTFRCDPISEHNRLYWYRQTLGQGPEFLTYFQNEAQLEKSRLLSDRFSAERPKGSFSTLEIQRTEQGDSAMYLCASSPAVGRGGTEAFFGQGTRLTVV.

The rearrangement uses TRBV2 and TRBJ2-4, with a possible D match to TRBD2 (6 bases). This CDR3 region has 15 residues. Per germline, CDR1 SNHLY and CDR2 FYNNEI. Deletions cut 7 bases from V and 8 bases from J, with 21 bases between. CDR3 region: CASKLGAHGGDIQYF. CDR3 nucleotide sequence: TGTGCCAGCAAGCTAGGGGCACACGGCGGGGACATTCAGTACTTC. Together with reference TRBV2 and TRBJ2-4, the CDR3 gives the full variable domain: EPEVTQTPSHQVTQMGQEVILRCVPISNHLYFYWYRQILGQKVEFLVSFYNNEISEKSEIFDDQFSVERPDGSNFTLKIRSTKLEDSAMYFCASKLGAHGGDIQYFGAGTRLSVL.

This chain links TRBV29-1 with TRBJ2-7; TRBD2 is a possible D gene (7 bases). This CDR3 contains 13 residues. The V end lost 6 bases, the J end lost 3 bases, and 15 bases lay between the germline ends. Germline V gene sequence: CDR1 SQVTM, CDR2 ANQGSEA. The CDR3 nucleotides are TGCAGCGTCTATGGGGGCGGGGGCTACGAGCAGTACTTC. Protein: CSVYGGGGYEQYF.

The V and J genes are TRBV7-2 and TRBJ1-2; no clear D gene. The germline V gene has CDR1 SGHTA and CDR2 FQGNSA. V dropped 3 bases and J dropped 4 bases, with 9 bases sitting between them. The CDR3 contains 13 residues. The CDR3 region is CASSLADSYGYTF. CDR3 in DNA: TGTGCCAGCAGCTTGGCAGACTCCTATGGCTACACCTTC.

The rearrangement links TRBV23-1 to TRBJ2-1; D call uncertain. TRBV23-1 is sorted into the ORF group, with uncertain function. The germline V and J ends were trimmed by 2 bases and 13 bases, with 9 bases remaining between them. The CDR3 runs 11 residues. The CDR3 loop is CASSQPALQFF. The CDR3 coding sequence is TGCGCCAGCAGTCAACCGGCCCTACAGTTCTTC.

The genes are TRBV2 and TRBJ2-1, with D possibly TRBD2 on 6 matching bases. The CDR3 spans 14 residues. Trimming cost V 6 bases and J 6 bases, with 15 bases left between them. The germline V gene encodes CDR1 SNHLY and CDR2 FYNNEI. CDR3 coding DNA: TGTGCCAGCAGCCTCCTAGCGTTCAGCAATGAGCAGTTCTTC. Encoded protein: CASSLLAFSNEQFF.

The rearrangement joins TRBV28 to TRBJ2-3, with 11 bases lining up with TRBD2. The germline V gene has CDR1 MDHEN and CDR2 SYDVKM. V trimming: 1 base; J trimming: 4 bases; junction bases outside the gene matches: 19. CDR3 length: 21 residues. The CDR3 loop is CASSLSTRTSGYLLRADTQYF. The CDR3, as DNA: TGTGCCAGCAGTTTATCGACCCGGACTAGCGGGTACCTGTTGAGGGCAGATACGCAGTATTTT.

This clone was seen once. The rearrangement uses TRBV5-1 and TRBJ1-2; no clear D. V dropped 0 bases and J dropped 0 bases, with 9 bases sitting between them. The CDR3 totals 15 residues. Germline V gene data show CDR1 as SGHRS and CDR2 as YFSETQ. The CDR3 region is CASSLGWDPNYGYTF. CDR3 nucleotide sequence: TGCGCCAGCAGCTTGGGGTGGGATCCTAACTATGGCTACACCTTC.

The rearrangement joins TRBV7-2 to TRBJ1-2; a weak D match, TRBD1 (6 bases). Trimming pared 5 bases from V and 8 bases from J, leaving 15 bases between. Germline-derived CDR1 and CDR2 are SGHTA and FQGNSA. The CDR3 is 13 residues long. The CDR3 DNA reads TGTGCCAGCAGCCTGTCTGAGGGGGTAGGCTACACCTTC. It yields the protein CASSLSEGVGYTF. The whole variable domain, remainder taken from reference TRBV7-2 and TRBJ1-2, is GAGVSQSPSNKVTEKGKDVELRCDPISGHTALYWYRQSLGQGLEFLIYFQGNSAPDKSGLPSDRFSAERTGGSVSTLTIQRTQQEDSAVYLCASSLSEGVGYTFGSGTRLTVV.

The rearrangement uses TRBV2 and TRBJ2-2; 7 bases map to TRBD1. Germline V gene lookup returns CDR1 SNHLY and CDR2 FYNNEI. CDR3 length equals 14 residues. J lost 4 bases, V lost 7 bases, and 6 bases had no gene match. The CDR3 region has the DNA TGTGCCAGCAAGCTCCCAGGGGGCACCGGGGAGCTGTTTTTT. Translated, it gives CASKLPGGTGELFF.

The chain couples TRBV28 to TRBJ1-1; 12 nucleotides line up with TRBD1. The length of the CDR3 is 20 residues. V lost 4 bases, J lost 1 base, and 16 bases stayed unmatched. Per germline, CDR1 MDHEN and CDR2 SYDVKM. In DNA form, the CDR3 reads TGTGCCAGCAGTTACCCGGGACAGGGGGCATTCCGAGGGTGGAACACTGAAGCTTTCTTT. This sequence encodes CASSYPGQGAFRGWNTEAFF. The whole variable domain, remainder taken from reference TRBV28 and TRBJ1-1, is DVKVTQSSRYLVKRTGEKVFLECVQDMDHENMFWYRQDPGLGLRLIYFSYDVKMKEKGDIPEGYSVSREKKERFSLILESASTNQTSMYLCASSYPGQGAFRGWNTEAFFGQGTRLTVV.

V usage is TRBV11-2 and J usage is TRBJ2-5, with D uncertain. CDR1 is SGHAT and CDR2 is FQNNGV in the germline V gene. The CDR3 is 12 amino acids. V shed 3 bases and J shed 4 bases, with 6 bases lying between them. The CDR3: CASSFSGETQYF. The CDR3 DNA reads TGTGCCAGCAGCTTCTCCGGAGAGACCCAGTACTTC. The full variable domain, rest sourced from reference TRBV11-2 and TRBJ2-5, is EAGVAQSPRYKIIEKRQSVAFWCNPISGHATLYWYQQILGQGPKLLIQFQNNGVVDDSQLPKDRFSAERLKGVDSTLKIQPAKLEDSAVYLCASSFSGETQYFGPGTRLLVL.

The rearrangement joins TRBV10-3 to TRBJ2-7, with 8 bases matching TRBD2. The V gene end was trimmed by 11 bases and the J gene end by 5 bases; junction bases not matched to a gene: 11. Germline V gene lookup returns CDR1 ENHRY and CDR2 SYGVKD. The CDR3 has 13 amino acids. The CDR3 DNA sequence: TGTGCCCGCCCCGGGGGGGGGCCCCACGAGCAGTACTTC. Amino acids: CARPGGGPHEQYF.

The chain is built from TRBV20-1 and TRBJ1-3; no clear D. V lost 7 bases, J lost 4 bases, and 8 bases lay in between. Germline CDR1 is DFQATT and CDR2 is SNEGSKA (reference sequence). The CDR3 is made up of 11 amino acids. CDR3 nucleotides: TGCAGTGGTACGGCAGGAAACACCATATATTTT. Protein: CSGTAGNTIYF.

This chain links TRBV6-1 with TRBJ2-5, with D perhaps TRBD1 (5 bases). Looked up from germline, CDR1 is MNHNS and CDR2 is SASEGT. The CDR3 covers 13 residues. Trimming left V 7 bases short and J 0 bases short, with 9 bases between. The CDR3, as DNA: TGTGCCAGCATGCAGGGTCACCAAGAGACCCAGTACTTC. Amino acids: CASMQGHQETQYF.

The gene calls are TRBV25-1 and TRBJ2-4; no clear D gene. The germline V gene encodes CDR1 MGHDK and CDR2 SYGVNS. Trimming cost V 3 bases and J 3 bases, with 9 bases left between them. The CDR3 loop spans 14 amino acids. The CDR3 DNA sequence: TGTGCCAGCAGTGACTCATGGGGCAAAAACATTCAGTACTTC. Translating it yields CASSDSWGKNIQYF.

The chain recombines TRBV7-9 with TRBJ2-3; D unresolved. Trimming pared 2 bases from V and 6 bases from J, leaving 27 bases between. The CDR3 length is 19 residues. Germline V CDR1 and CDR2: SEHNR, FQNEAQ (reference sequence). The CDR3 region has the DNA TGTGCCAGCAGCTTATTTCTCCATCAGATGGTTGGTCATCAGGATACGCAGTATTTT. This gives the protein CASSLFLHQMVGHQDTQYF.

The gene calls are TRBV5-1 and TRBJ1-4; tentative D call: TRBD1 (5 bases). Looked up from germline, CDR1 is SGHRS and CDR2 is YFSETQ. With 4 bases removed from V and 7 bases from J, the gap between germline ends came to 26 bases. The CDR3 loop spans 18 amino acids. The DNA for the CDR3 is TGCGCCAGCAGCGAGGGGTTGCTTGGGATCGTTTCTGGTGAAAAACTGTTTTTT. Translated: CASSEGLLGIVSGEKLFF.

For the CDR3, the DNA is TGTGCCAGCAGCTTGGCGAGGACTAGCCTAGATTACAATGAGCAGTTCTTC. This gives the protein CASSLARTSLDYNEQFF. This sequence joins TRBV5-4 and TRBJ2-1, with 8 bases identical to TRBD2. In germline, CDR1 is SGHNT, CDR2 YYREEE (reference sequence). The V gene end was trimmed by 0 bases and the J gene end by 4 bases; junction bases not matched to a gene: 9. The CDR3 extends over 17 amino acids.

The chain employs TRBV6-6 and TRBJ2-5, with 13 bases aligning to TRBD2. This CDR3 has 16 amino acids. The V segment lost 8 bases and the J segment 5 bases; nucleotides outside the gene matches: 11. From germline, CDR1 is MNHNY and CDR2 SVGAGI (reference sequence). The CDR3 coding sequence is TGTGCCAGCTCACTAAAGGGGACTAGCGGGGTTGAGACCCAGTACTTC. Translating it yields CASSLKGTSGVETQYF.

The genes are TRBV4-1 and TRBJ2-3; the D is unclear. This CDR3 region has 14 residues. Germline V lookup: CDR1 MGHRA, CDR2 YSYEKL. The V and J ends lost 3 bases and 1 base respectively, with 8 bases between them. The CDR3, as DNA: TGCGCCAGCAGCCAGCCGACTCGCACAGATACGCAGTATTTT. Translating gives CASSQPTRTDTQYF.

The chain links TRBV4-1 to TRBJ2-5; D is uncertain. Trimming shortened V by 0 bases and J by 10 bases, and 18 bases separated the two germline ends. The CDR3 extends over 15 amino acids. Germline values: CDR1 MGHRA, CDR2 YSYEKL. The chain's CDR3 is CASSQDHSRLSGQYF. As DNA, the CDR3 is TGCGCCAGCAGCCAAGACCACTCCCGACTTAGTGGCCAGTACTTC.

The V and J genes are TRBV9 and TRBJ2-7; TRBD1 agrees at 10 bases. V was pared by 3 bases and J by 6 bases, with 12 bases of the junction left unmatched. The CDR3 has 16 amino acids. In germline, CDR1 is SGDLS, CDR2 YYNGEE. The CDR3: CASSGGVGQGIGEQYF. As DNA, the CDR3 is TGTGCCAGCAGCGGGGGAGTGGGACAGGGGATTGGCGAGCAGTACTTC.